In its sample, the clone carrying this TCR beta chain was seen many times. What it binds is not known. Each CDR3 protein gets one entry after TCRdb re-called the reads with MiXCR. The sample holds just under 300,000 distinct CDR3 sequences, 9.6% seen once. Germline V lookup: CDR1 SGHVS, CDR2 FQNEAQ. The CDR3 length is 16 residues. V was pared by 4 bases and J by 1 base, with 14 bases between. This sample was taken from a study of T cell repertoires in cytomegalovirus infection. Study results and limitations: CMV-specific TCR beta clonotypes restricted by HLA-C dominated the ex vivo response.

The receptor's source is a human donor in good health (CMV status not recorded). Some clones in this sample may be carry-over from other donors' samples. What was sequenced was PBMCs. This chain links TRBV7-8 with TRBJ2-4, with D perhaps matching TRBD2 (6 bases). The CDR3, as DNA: TGTGCCAGCAGCTGGGGGGTGGGTCGGGCCAAAAACATTCAGTACTTC. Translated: CASSWGVGRAKNIQYF.